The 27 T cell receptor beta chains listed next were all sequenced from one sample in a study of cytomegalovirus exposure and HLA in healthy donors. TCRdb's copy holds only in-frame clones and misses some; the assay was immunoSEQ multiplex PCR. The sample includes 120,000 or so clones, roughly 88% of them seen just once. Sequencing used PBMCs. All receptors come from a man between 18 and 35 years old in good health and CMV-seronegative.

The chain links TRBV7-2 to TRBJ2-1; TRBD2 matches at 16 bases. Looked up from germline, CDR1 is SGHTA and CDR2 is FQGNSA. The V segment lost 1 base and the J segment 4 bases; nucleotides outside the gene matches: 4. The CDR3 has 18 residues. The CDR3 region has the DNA TGTGCCAGCAGCTTAGTGGGGACTAGCGGGAGGGCATACAATGAGCAGTTCTTC. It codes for CASSLVGTSGRAYNEQFF.

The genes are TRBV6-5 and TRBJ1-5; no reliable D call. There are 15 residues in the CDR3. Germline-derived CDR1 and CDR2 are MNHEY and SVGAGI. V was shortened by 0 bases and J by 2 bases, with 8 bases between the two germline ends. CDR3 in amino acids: CASSYSSQGNQPQHF. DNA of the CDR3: TGTGCCAGCAGTTACTCGTCGCAGGGCAATCAGCCCCAGCATTTT.

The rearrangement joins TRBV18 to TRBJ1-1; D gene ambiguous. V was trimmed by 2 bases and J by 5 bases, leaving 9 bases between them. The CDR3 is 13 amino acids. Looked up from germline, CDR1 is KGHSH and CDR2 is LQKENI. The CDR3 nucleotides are TGTGCCAGCTCACCAACGGGAGGGACTGAAGCTTTCTTT. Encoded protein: CASSPTGGTEAFF.

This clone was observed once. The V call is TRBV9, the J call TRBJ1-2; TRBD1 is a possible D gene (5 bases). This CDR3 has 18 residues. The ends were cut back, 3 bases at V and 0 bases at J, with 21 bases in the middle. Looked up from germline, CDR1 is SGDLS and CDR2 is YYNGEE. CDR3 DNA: TGTGCCAGCAGCGCCCTAGATCTCGGGGGGAAAGCTAACTATGGCTACACCTTC. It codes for CASSALDLGGKANYGYTF.

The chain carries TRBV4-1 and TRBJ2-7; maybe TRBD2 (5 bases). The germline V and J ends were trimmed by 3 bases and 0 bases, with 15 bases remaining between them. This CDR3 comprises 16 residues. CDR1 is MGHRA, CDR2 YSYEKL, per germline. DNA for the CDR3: TGCGCCAGCAGCCACGGCGGTTTCGGGGACTCCTACGAGCAGTACTTC. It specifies CASSHGGFGDSYEQYF.

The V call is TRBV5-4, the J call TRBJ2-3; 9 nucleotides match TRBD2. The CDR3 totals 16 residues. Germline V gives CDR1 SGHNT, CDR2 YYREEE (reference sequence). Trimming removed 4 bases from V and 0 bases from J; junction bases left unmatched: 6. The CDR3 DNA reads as TGTGCCAGCAGCCCTGGGACTAGCAGAAGCACAGATACGCAGTATTTT. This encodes CASSPGTSRSTDTQYF.

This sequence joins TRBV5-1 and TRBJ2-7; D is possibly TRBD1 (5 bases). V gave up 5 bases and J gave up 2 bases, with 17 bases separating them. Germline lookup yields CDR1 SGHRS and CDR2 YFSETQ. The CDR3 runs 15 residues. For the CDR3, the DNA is TGCGCCAGCAGTCCTGTCTGGGGCCAGACCTACGAGCAGTACTTC. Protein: CASSPVWGQTYEQYF.

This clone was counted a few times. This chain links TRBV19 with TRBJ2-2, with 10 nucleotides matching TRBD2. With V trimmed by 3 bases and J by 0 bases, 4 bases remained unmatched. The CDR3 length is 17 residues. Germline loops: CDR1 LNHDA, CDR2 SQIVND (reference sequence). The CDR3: CASSIPGLASNTGELFF. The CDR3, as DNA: TGTGCCAGTAGTATTCCGGGACTAGCGTCGAACACCGGGGAGCTGTTTTTT. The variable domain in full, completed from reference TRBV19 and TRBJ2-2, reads DGGITQSPKYLFRKEGQNVTLSCEQNLNHDAMYWYRQDPGQGLRLIYYSQIVNDFQKGDIAEGYSVSREKKESFPLTVTSAQKNPTAFYLCASSIPGLASNTGELFFGEGSRLTVL.

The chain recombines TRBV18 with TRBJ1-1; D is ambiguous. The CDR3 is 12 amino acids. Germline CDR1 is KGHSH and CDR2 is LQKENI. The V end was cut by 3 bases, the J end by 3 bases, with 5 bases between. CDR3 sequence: CASSPGDTEAFF. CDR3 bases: TGTGCCAGCTCACCGGGAGACACTGAAGCTTTCTTT.

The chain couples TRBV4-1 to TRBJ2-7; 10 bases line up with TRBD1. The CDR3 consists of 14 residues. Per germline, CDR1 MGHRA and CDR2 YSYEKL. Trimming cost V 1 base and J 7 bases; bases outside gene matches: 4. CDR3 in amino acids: CASSQGQGALEQYF. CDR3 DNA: TGCGCCAGCAGCCAAGGACAGGGGGCTCTTGAGCAGTACTTC.

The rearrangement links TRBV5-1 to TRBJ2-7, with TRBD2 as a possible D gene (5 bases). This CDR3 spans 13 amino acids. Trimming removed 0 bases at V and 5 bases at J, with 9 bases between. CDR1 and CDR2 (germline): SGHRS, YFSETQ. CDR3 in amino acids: CASSLAGWNEQYF. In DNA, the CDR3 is TGCGCCAGCAGCTTGGCGGGATGGAACGAGCAGTACTTC.

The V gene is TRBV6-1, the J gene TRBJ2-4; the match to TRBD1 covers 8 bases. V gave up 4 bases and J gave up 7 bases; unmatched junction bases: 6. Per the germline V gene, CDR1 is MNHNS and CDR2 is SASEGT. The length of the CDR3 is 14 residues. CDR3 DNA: TGTGCCAGCAGTGGGACAGGGTCCAGGAACATTCAGTACTTC. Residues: CASSGTGSRNIQYF.

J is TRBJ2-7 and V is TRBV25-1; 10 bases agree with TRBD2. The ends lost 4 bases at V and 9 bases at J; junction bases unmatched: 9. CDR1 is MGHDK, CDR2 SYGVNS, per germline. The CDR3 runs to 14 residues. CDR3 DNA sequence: TGTGCCAGCAGTGCCTCTAGCGGGAGCATTGTGCAGTACTTC. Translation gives CASSASSGSIVQYF.

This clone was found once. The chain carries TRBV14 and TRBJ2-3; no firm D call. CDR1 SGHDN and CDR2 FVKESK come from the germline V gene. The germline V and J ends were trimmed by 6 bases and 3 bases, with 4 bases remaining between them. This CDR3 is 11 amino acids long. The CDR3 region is CASRATDTQYF. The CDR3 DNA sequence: TGTGCCAGCAGGGCAACAGATACGCAGTATTTT.

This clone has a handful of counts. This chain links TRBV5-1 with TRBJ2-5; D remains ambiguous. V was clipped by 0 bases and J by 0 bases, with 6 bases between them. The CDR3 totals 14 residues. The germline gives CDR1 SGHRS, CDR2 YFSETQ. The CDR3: CASSLEPNQETQYF. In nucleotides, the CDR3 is TGCGCCAGCAGCTTGGAGCCTAACCAAGAGACCCAGTACTTC. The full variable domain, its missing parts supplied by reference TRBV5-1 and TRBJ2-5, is KAGVTQTPRYLIKTRGQQVTLSCSPISGHRSVSWYQQTPGQGLQFLFEYFSETQRNKGNFPGRFSGRQFSNSRSEMNVSTLELGDSALYLCASSLEPNQETQYFGPGTRLLVL.

CDR3 sequence: CASSQPRGQYEQYF. The CDR3 bases are TGTGCCAGCAGTCAACCCAGGGGGCAATACGAGCAGTACTTC. The rearrangement links TRBV6-5 to TRBJ2-7; TRBD1 aligns across 8 bases. J gave up 4 bases and V 5 bases, and 7 bases lay outside the gene matches. The CDR3 runs to 14 residues. Germline CDR1 and CDR2: MNHEY and SVGAGI.

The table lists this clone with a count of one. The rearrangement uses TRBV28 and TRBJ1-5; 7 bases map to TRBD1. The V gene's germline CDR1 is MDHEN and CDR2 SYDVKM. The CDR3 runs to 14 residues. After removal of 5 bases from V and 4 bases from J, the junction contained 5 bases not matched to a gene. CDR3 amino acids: CASSRQGFNQPQHF. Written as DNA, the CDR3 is TGTGCCAGCAGTCGACAGGGTTTTAATCAGCCCCAGCATTTT.

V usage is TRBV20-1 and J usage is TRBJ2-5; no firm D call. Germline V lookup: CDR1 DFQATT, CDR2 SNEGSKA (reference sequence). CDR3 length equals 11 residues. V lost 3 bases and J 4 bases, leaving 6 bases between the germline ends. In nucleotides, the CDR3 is TGCAGTGCTAGTAACGGAGAGACCCAGTACTTC. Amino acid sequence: CSASNGETQYF.

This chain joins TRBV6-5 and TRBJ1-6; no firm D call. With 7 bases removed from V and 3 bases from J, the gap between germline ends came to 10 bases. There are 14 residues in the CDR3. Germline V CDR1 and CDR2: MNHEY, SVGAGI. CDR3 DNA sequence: TGTGCCAGCAATGGAGCGAACTATAATTCACCCCTCCACTTT. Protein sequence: CASNGANYNSPLHF.

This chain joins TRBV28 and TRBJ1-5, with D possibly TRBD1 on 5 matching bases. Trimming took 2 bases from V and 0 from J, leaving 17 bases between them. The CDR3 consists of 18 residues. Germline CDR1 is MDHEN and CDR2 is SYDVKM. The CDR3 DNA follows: TGTGCCAGCAGTTTAGGTCGACAGTCGAGTCTTAGCAATCAGCCCCAGCATTTT. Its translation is CASSLGRQSSLSNQPQHF. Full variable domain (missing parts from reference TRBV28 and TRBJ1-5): DVKVTQSSRYLVKRTGEKVFLECVQDMDHENMFWYRQDPGLGLRLIYFSYDVKMKEKGDIPEGYSVSREKKERFSLILESASTNQTSMYLCASSLGRQSSLSNQPQHFGDGTRLSIL.

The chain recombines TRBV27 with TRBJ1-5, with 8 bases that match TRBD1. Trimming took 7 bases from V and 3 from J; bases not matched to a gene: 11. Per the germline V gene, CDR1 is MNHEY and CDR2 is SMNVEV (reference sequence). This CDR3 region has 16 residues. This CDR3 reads CASKILGQGPNQPQHF. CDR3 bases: TGTGCCAGCAAGATCCTAGGACAGGGACCCAATCAGCCCCAGCATTTT.

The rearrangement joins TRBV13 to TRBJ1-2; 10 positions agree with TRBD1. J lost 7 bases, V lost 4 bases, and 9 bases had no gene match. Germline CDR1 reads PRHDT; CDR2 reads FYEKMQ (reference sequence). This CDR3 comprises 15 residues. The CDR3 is CASSYEPGQGFGYTF. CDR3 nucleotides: TGTGCCAGCAGCTACGAACCGGGACAGGGGTTTGGCTACACCTTC.

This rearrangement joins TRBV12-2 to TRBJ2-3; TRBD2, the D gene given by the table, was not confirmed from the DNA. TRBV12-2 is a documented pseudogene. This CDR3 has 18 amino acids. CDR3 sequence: CASRLGPSGLTDTDTQYF. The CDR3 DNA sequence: TGTGCAAGTCGCTTAGGGCCGAGCGGACTAACCGACACAGATACGCAGTATTTT.

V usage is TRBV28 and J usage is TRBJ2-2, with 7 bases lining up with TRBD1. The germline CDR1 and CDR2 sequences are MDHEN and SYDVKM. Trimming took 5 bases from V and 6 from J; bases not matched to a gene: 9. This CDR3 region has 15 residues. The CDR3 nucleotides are TGTGCCAGCAGTACCGGGACAGATTTTCCCGGGGAGCTGTTTTTT. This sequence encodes CASSTGTDFPGELFF.

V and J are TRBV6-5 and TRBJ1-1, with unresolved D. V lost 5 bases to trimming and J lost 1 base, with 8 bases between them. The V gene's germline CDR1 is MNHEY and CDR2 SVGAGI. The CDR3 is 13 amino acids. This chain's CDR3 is CASSKSGNTEAFF. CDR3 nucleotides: TGTGCCAGCAGTAAATCGGGGAACACTGAAGCTTTCTTT.

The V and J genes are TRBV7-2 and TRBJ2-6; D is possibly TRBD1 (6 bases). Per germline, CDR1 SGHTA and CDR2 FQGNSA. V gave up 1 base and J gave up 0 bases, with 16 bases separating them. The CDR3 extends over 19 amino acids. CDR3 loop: CASSLVVSGATSGANVLTF. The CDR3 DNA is TGTGCCAGCAGCTTAGTGGTGTCAGGGGCGACCTCTGGGGCCAACGTCCTGACTTTC.

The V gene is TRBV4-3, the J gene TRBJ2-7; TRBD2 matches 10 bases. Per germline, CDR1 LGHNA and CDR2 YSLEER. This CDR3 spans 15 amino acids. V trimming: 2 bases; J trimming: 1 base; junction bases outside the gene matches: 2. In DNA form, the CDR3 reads TGCGCCAGCAGCCAACTAGCGGGAGTTTCCTACGAGCAGTACTTC. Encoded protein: CASSQLAGVSYEQYF.